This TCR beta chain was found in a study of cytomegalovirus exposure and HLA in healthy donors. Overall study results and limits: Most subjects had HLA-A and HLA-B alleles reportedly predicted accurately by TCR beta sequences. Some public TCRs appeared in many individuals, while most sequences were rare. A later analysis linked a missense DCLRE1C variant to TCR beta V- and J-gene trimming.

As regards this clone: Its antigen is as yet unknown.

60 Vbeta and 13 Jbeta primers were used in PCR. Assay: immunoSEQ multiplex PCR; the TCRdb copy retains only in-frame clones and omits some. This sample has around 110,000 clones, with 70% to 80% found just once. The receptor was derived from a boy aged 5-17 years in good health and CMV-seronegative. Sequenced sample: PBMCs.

This CDR3 is CATSVGGPDQPQHF. The CDR3 nucleotides read TGTGCCACCAGCGTGGGAGGACCGGATCAGCCCCAGCATTTT. The chain combines TRBV15 with TRBJ1-5; D not resolved. Germline V lookup: CDR1 LNHNV, CDR2 YYDKDF (reference sequence). The germline V and J ends were trimmed by 5 bases and 5 bases, with 13 bases remaining between them. CDR3 length: 14 amino acids.